The rows below give T cell receptor beta chains drawn from one sample of a study of blood T cell repertoires in COVID-19. Profiling relied on immunoSEQ multiplex PCR, and the TCRdb table lists in-frame clones only, not all of them. The profile shows some 180,000 clones, around four fifths of them singletons. The sample consisted of peripheral blood. Receptors were obtained from an elderly woman with acute or convalescent COVID-19. Both conserved end residues are part of each CDR3. Each record gives: J gene, D gene, clone size, V gene, CDR3 DNA, CDR3 protein. The D gene is left open where the match is weak. Size is stated for part of the rows, as once, few or many counts, or as a class when the clone is expanded.

J: TRBJ1-1
D: TRBD1
size: NA
V: TRBV11-2
DNA: TGTGCCAGCAGCTTAGATCGGTTCAGGGGGCCTAGCACTGAAGCTTTCTTT
CDR3: CASSLDRFRGPSTEAFF

J: TRBJ2-2
D: NA
size: few
V: TRBV5-1
DNA: TGCGCCAGCAGCTTGTCTTGGCAGGGGAGCACCGGGGAGCTGTTTTTT
CDR3: CASSLSWQGSTGELFF

J: TRBJ2-3
D: NA
size: NA
V: TRBV5-8
DNA: TGTGCCAGCAGCTTGGGCCAGTCCCTTCGAACGCAGTATTTT
CDR3: CASSLGQSLRTQYF

J: TRBJ1-2
D: TRBD1
size: NA
V: TRBV2
DNA: TGTGCCAGCAGCGAGGACAGGGACTATGGCTACACCTTC
CDR3: CASSEDRDYGYTF

J: TRBJ1-1
D: NA
size: NA
V: TRBV5-1
DNA: TGCGCCAGCAGCTTGGGGACAGTTAACACTGAAGCTTTCTTT
CDR3: CASSLGTVNTEAFF

J: TRBJ1-4
D: TRBD1
size: few
V: TRBV9
DNA: TGTGCCAGCAGCCCCCAACCACCCGACAGGGGATTGGGTGAAAAACTGTTTTTT
CDR3: CASSPQPPDRGLGEKLFF

J: TRBJ1-1
D: NA
size: NA
V: TRBV11-2
DNA: TGTGCCAGCAGCTCTCTTAGGGGTTACACTGAAGCTTTCTTT
CDR3: CASSSLRGYTEAFF

J: TRBJ2-5
D: TRBD1
size: NA
V: TRBV5-1
DNA: TGCGCCAGCAGCTGGACCCCGGACAGGCACGGAGAGACCCAGTACTTC
CDR3: CASSWTPDRHGETQYF

J: TRBJ2-1
D: NA
size: NA
V: TRBV20-1
DNA: TGCAGCGCACAGCACTACAATGAGCAGTTCTTC
CDR3: CSAQHYNEQFF

J: TRBJ2-5
D: TRBD2
size: once
V: TRBV15
DNA: TGTGCCACCAGCAGAGCTAGCGGGGAGACCCAGTACTTC
CDR3: CATSRASGETQYF

J: TRBJ1-3
D: NA
size: few
V: TRBV5-1
DNA: TGCGCCAGCAGCCAAGGGGCCTCTGGAAACACCATATATTTT
CDR3: CASSQGASGNTIYF

J: TRBJ2-1
D: TRBD2
size: NA
V: TRBV5-1
DNA: TGCGCCAGCAGCTTGGACACGGGGGGATTGAATGAGCAGTTCTTC
CDR3: CASSLDTGGLNEQFF

J: TRBJ1-2
D: TRBD1
size: NA
V: TRBV2
DNA: TGTGCCAGCAGTGAAGGGCAGGGGGCTTACACCTTC
CDR3: CASSEGQGAYTF

J: TRBJ1-6
D: TRBD1
size: NA
V: TRBV7-9
DNA: TGTGCCAGCAGGGGACAGGGGAAATCACCCCTCCACTTT
CDR3: CASRGQGKSPLHF

J: TRBJ2-2
D: NA
size: once
V: TRBV3-1/TRBV3-2
DNA: TGTGCCAGCAGCAGACTAGTTACGAACACCGGGGAGCTGTTTTTT
CDR3: CASSRLVTNTGELFF

J: TRBJ2-1
D: NA
size: NA
V: TRBV27
DNA: TGTGCCAGCAGTTTATATACTAGGGGGTTTCCCGAGGGGGAGCAGTTCTTC
CDR3: CASSLYTRGFPEGEQFF

J: TRBJ2-1
D: TRBD1
size: NA
V: TRBV19
DNA: TGTGCCAGTAGTAAGATGGGGACAGGGGCGAGTGAGCAGTTCTTC
CDR3: CASSKMGTGASEQFF

J: TRBJ2-4
D: TRBD1
size: NA
V: TRBV24-1
DNA: TGTGCCACCAGTGATGCGACAGGGGGTTTGAACACTCAGTACTTC
CDR3: CATSDATGGLNTQYF

J: TRBJ1-2
D: NA
size: NA
V: TRBV5-1
DNA: TGCGCCAGCAGCTTGCAGGGTTCTAACTATGGCTACACCTTC
CDR3: CASSLQGSNYGYTF

J: TRBJ1-1
D: NA
size: NA
V: TRBV7-6
DNA: TGTGCCAGCAGCCTCCAACTTCCAGGGCAAAGCACTGAAGCTTTCTTT
CDR3: CASSLQLPGQSTEAFF

J: TRBJ2-5
D: TRBD2
size: NA
V: TRBV9
DNA: TGTGCCAGCAGCGCCCTTAGCGGGAGCCACCAAGAGACCCAGTACTTC
CDR3: CASSALSGSHQETQYF

J: TRBJ2-1
D: NA
size: once
V: TRBV6-1
DNA: TGTGCCAGCAGTGAAGCCACACAGCAGTTCTTC
CDR3: CASSEATQQFF

J: TRBJ1-1
D: TRBD1
size: NA
V: TRBV5-1
DNA: TGCGCCAGCTCCTTGGGACAGGGTTTCAGTGAAGCTTTCTTT
CDR3: CASSLGQGFSEAFF

J: TRBJ2-1
D: NA
size: NA
V: TRBV6-2/TRBV6-3
DNA: TGTGCCAGCAGTTGGGGCAGACACAATGAGCAGTTCTTC
CDR3: CASSWGRHNEQFF

J: TRBJ1-2
D: NA
size: NA
V: TRBV25-1
DNA: TGTGCCAGCAGTACAGGGCCACTAAACTATGGCTACACCTTC
CDR3: CASSTGPLNYGYTF

J: TRBJ2-7
D: NA
size: few
V: TRBV6-2/TRBV6-3
DNA: TGTGCCAGCAGCTTGCCTAGTCGCGAGCAGTACTTC
CDR3: CASSLPSREQYF

J: TRBJ1-2
D: NA
size: NA
V: TRBV24-1
DNA: TGTGCCACCAGTGATTCGGAGGACGGACGGGGCTACACCTTC
CDR3: CATSDSEDGRGYTF